This T cell receptor beta chain was observed in a study of human T cells and chemical hapten exposure. Study context: Small differences in pooled library volume mainly drove the variation in TCR yields per sample. Findings of the study overall: The donor cohort had alopecia, so its immune response may not match that of healthy people.

This clonotype has a count of ten or more. Its antigen is undetermined. This CDR3 has 15 amino acids. Trimming shortened V by 6 bases and J by 1 base, and 15 bases separated the two germline ends. Germline V gene lookup returns CDR1 KGHSH and CDR2 LQKENI. Time point reported: patch test 2, 6 weeks after DPC sensitization. Treatment here: therapeutic diphenylcyclopropenone sensitization with weekly scalp DPC. MiXCR, applied by TCRdb to the RACE reads, yields one record per CDR3 protein. The table includes about 85,000 distinct CDR3 sequences, about 9.9% detected once. The sequences come from whole blood, collected in connection with sensitization to the hapten diphenylcyclopropenone (DPC). The sequence was obtained from a man between 18 and 35 years old with alopecia areata. Some clones in this sample may be carry-over from other donors' samples. The chain joins TRBV18 to TRBJ2-5; tentatively, D is TRBD1 (5 bases). In DNA, the CDR3 is TGTGCCAGCTCGCTCAGAGACAGCATCCAAGAGACCCAGTACTTC. It codes for CASSLRDSIQETQYF.